The T cell receptor (beta chain) under discussion was sequenced for a study of OX40 agonist ivuxolimab in advanced cancers. Background on the study: Patients took ivuxolimab, an agonistic anti-OX40 (CD134) antibody. Study-wide points: On average, CD8+ T cells showed a greater number of expanded clones than CD4+.

Data came from immunoSEQ multiplex PCR; TCRdb stores just in-frame clones and leaves some out. The data show tens of thousands of clones, about 90% seen once. Germline V CDR1 and CDR2: MDHEN, SYDVKM. The V gene end was trimmed by 5 bases and the J gene end by 2 bases; junction bases not matched to a gene: 8. The CDR3 spans 15 residues. Turning to this clone: Its antigen is as yet unknown.

The V gene is TRBV28, the J gene TRBJ2-5; TRBD1 matches 7 bases. This material consisted of CD4+ or CD8+ T cells sorted from blood, taken in a trial of the OX40 agonist ivuxolimab. The sequence was obtained from an adult with an advanced solid tumor such as melanoma, head and neck, liver or kidney cancer. CDR3 sequence: CASSSMTGRQETQYF. In nucleotides, the CDR3 is TGTGCCAGCAGTAGCATGACAGGGAGACAAGAGACCCAGTACTTC.